Listed here are 5 T cell receptor beta chains from one sample, sequenced in a study of blood T cell repertoires in COVID-19. The table came from immunoSEQ multiplex PCR; TCRdb's copy has only in-frame clones and leaves some out. The sample has 250,000 or so clones; roughly nine tenths are singletons. The sequenced material came from PBMCs or T cells enriched from blood (not recorded which). These receptors were collected from a human donor in a cohort exposed to, infected with or recovered from COVID-19 (not recorded which). The donor label of this sample is uncertain.

The genes are TRBV10-3 and TRBJ2-3; 7 bases agree with TRBD2. Germline V gene data show CDR1 as ENHRY and CDR2 as SYGVKD. CDR3 length: 15 amino acids. After removal of 5 bases from V and 1 base from J, the junction contained 6 bases not matched to a gene. The CDR3 DNA reads as TGTGCCATCAGTCCGAGCGGGGACGGCACAGATACGCAGTATTTT. As protein: CAISPSGDGTDTQYF.

This sequence joins TRBV4-1 and TRBJ2-7; 15 positions agree with TRBD2. In germline, CDR1 is MGHRA, CDR2 YSYEKL. V shed 1 base, J shed 4 bases, and the junction held 8 bases outside the gene matches. CDR3 length: 18 amino acids. This CDR3 is CASSQGRPGTSGGYEQYF. CDR3 nucleotide sequence: TGCGCCAGCAGCCAAGGCCGACCCGGGACTAGCGGGGGGTACGAGCAGTACTTC.

V is TRBV5-1 and J is TRBJ2-1, with 8 bases lining up with TRBD1. CDR3 size: 15 residues. V gave up 2 bases and J gave up 1 base; unmatched junction bases: 2. CDR1 and CDR2 (germline): SGHRS, YFSETQ. CDR3 sequence reads: CASSLRTGSYNEQFF. The DNA of the CDR3 is TGCGCCAGCAGCTTACGGACAGGGTCCTACAATGAGCAGTTCTTC.

V and J are TRBV3-1 (or the pseudogene TRBV3-2) and TRBJ2-2, with 10 bases matching TRBD2. The CDR3 extends over 13 amino acids. Germline-derived CDR1 and CDR2 are LGHDT and YNNKEL (reference sequence). V lost 4 bases and J lost 8; bases outside the gene matches: 1. The CDR3 DNA follows: TGTGCCAGCAGCCGACTAGCGGGTGGGGAGCTGTTTTTT. The encoded protein is CASSRLAGGELFF.

The genes are TRBV4-3 and TRBJ2-7; 7 bases align to TRBD1. The CDR3 consists of 17 residues. J was trimmed by 0 bases and V by 0 bases; bases with no gene match: 8. CDR1 is LGHNA, CDR2 YSLEER, per germline. DNA for the CDR3: TGCGCCAGCAGCCAAGAGTTTGACAGGGAAAGCTCCTACGAGCAGTACTTC. The encoded protein is CASSQEFDRESSYEQYF.